This T cell receptor (beta chain) was sequenced in a study of CD8 T cells in ankylosing spondylitis. V shed 5 bases and J 5 bases; nucleotides not matched to a gene: 25. The CDR3 sequence is 21 residues long. Per the germline V gene, CDR1 is SGHAT and CDR2 is FQDESV (reference sequence). TCRdb re-called the 5' RACE reads through MiXCR, storing one row per CDR3 protein. The sample includes just under 550,000 distinct CDR3 sequences, about 12% of them seen just once. Notes on the study in general: A motif of 7 or 8 highly homologous TCR beta variants was seen as apparently characteristic of ankylosing spondylitis blood.

There are a few counts of this clonotype. As yet, its antigen is unknown. The clonotype comes from a male donor with ankylosing spondylitis. The gene calls are TRBV11-1 and TRBJ2-3, with TRBD2 matching over 10 bases. The sample taken for sequencing was blood, either unsorted or a sorted T cell fraction (not recorded which). The CDR3 nucleotides read TGTGCCAGCAGCCTGGGGGCCACAGCGGGAGGGCCCTTACCGGTTGGAGATACGCAGTATTTT. Amino acids: CASSLGATAGGPLPVGDTQYF.